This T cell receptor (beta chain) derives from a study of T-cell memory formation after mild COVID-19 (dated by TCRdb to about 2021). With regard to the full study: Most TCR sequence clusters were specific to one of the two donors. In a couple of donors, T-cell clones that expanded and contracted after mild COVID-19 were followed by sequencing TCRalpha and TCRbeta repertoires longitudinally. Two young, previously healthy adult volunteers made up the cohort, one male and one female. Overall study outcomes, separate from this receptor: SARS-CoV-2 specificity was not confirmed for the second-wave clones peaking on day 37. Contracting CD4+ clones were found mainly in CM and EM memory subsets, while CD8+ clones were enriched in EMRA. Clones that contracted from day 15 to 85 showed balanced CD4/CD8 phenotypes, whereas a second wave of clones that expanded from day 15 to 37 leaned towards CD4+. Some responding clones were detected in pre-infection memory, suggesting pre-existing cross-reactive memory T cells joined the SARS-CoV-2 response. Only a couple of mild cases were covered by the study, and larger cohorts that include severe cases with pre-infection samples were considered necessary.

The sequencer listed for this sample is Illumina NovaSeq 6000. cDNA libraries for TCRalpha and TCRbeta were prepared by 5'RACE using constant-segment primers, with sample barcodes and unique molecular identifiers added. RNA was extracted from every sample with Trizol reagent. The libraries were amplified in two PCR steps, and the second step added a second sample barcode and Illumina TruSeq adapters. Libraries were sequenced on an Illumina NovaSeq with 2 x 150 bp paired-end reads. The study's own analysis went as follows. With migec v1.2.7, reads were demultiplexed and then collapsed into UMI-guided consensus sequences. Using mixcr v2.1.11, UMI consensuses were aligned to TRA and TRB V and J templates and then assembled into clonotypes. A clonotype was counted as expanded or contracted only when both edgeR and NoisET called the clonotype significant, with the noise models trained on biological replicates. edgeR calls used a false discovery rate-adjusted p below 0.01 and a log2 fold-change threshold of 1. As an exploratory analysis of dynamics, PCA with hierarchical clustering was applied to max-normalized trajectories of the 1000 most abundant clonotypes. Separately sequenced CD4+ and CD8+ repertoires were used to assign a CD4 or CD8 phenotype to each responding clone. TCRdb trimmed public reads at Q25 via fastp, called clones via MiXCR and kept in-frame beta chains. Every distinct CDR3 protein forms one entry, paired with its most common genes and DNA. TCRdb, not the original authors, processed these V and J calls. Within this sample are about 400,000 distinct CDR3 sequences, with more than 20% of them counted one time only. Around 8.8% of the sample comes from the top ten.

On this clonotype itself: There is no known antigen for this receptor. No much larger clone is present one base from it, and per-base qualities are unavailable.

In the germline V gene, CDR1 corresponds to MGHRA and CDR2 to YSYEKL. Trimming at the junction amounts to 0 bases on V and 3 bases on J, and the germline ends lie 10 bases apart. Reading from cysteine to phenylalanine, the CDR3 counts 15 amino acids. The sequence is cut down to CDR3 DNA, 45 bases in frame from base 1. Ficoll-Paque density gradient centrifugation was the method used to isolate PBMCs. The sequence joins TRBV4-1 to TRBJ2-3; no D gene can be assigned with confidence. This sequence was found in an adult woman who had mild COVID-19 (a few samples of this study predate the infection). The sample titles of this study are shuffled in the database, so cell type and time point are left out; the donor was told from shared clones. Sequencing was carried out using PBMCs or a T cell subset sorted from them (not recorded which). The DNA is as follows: TGCGCCAGCAGCCAAGATCGCGAGACTACAGATACGCAGTATTTT. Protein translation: CASSQDRETTDTQYF.